The 19 T cell receptor beta chains in this list originate from one sample, sequenced in a study of blood T cells in healthy people across ages. Sample-barcoded 5' priming and a J-beta primer mix drove a second PCR of 7 to 11 cycles. TCRdb ran MiXCR on the 5' RACE reads and lists one entry per CDR3 protein. The table includes over 950,000 distinct CDR3 sequences, roughly half detected once. Source material: blood. The receptors were sampled from a woman aged 60 to 75 in good health.

This chain connects TRBV10-2 to TRBJ1-2; D possibly corresponds to TRBD1 (6 bases). This CDR3 is 13 amino acids long. Germline loops: CDR1 WSHSY, CDR2 SAAADI. Trimming pared 4 bases from V and 4 bases from J, leaving 10 bases between. The CDR3 coding sequence is TGCGCCAGCAGTGTAGGGGGTCTCTATGGCTACACCTTC. Translating gives CASSVGGLYGYTF.

V and J are TRBV7-8 and TRBJ2-1; D not resolved. Germline CDR1 reads SGHVS; CDR2 reads FQNEAQ. CDR3 length equals 13 residues. V was cut by 4 bases and J by 10 bases, with 14 bases left in between. The CDR3 DNA reads as TGTGCCAGCAGCTCCAACTCAGCACGGGAGCAGTTCTTC. As protein: CASSSNSAREQFF.

CDR3 DNA sequence: TGCAGCGTTGAAGGGTTCAGGAACTATGGCTACACCTTC. Its protein product is CSVEGFRNYGYTF. This chain connects TRBV29-1 to TRBJ1-2; D gene unclear. Germline-derived CDR1 and CDR2 are SQVTM and ANQGSEA. The V end was cut by 1 base, the J end by 2 bases, with 8 bases between. The CDR3 extends over 13 amino acids.

This clonotype was counted between two and nine times. The chain joins TRBV4-2 to TRBJ2-1; unclear D gene. The CDR3 is 16 amino acids. The germline CDR1 and CDR2 sequences are LGHNA and YNFKEQ. Trimming removed 4 bases at V and 6 bases at J, with 19 bases between. CDR3 coding DNA: TGTGCCAGCAGCCCCGTGGGTGGGCTATACTCCAATGAGCAGTTCTTC. Its translation: CASSPVGGLYSNEQFF.

The V and J genes are TRBV10-3 and TRBJ2-5; maybe TRBD2 (5 bases). The CDR3 covers 13 residues. Deletions cut 3 bases from V and 4 bases from J, with 9 bases between. Germline loops: CDR1 ENHRY, CDR2 SYGVKD. CDR3 amino acids: CAISEGRGETQYF. The CDR3 nucleotides read TGTGCCATCAGTGAAGGACGGGGAGAGACCCAGTACTTC.

This chain's CDR3 is CASSPQGDDTDTQYF. The DNA of the CDR3 is TGTGCCAGCAGCCCTCAGGGGGATGACACAGATACGCAGTATTTT. The V gene is TRBV9, the J gene TRBJ2-3; the match to TRBD1 covers 7 bases. V lost 4 bases to trimming and J lost 2 bases; unmatched junction nucleotides: 7. Germline CDR1 is SGDLS and CDR2 is YYNGEE. This CDR3 spans 15 amino acids.

J is TRBJ2-1 and V is TRBV28, with 13 bases fitting TRBD2. Gene TRBJ2-7 matches the end of the DNA better, so the J call may be wrong. Germline loops: CDR1 MDHEN, CDR2 SYDVKM. The CDR3 is 16 residues long. The CDR3 loop is CASNGLAGDEWYEQYF. In nucleotides, the CDR3 is TGTGCCAGCAACGGACTAGCGGGAGATGAATGGTACGAGCAGTACTTC.

The rearrangement links TRBV27 to TRBJ2-3; D ambiguous. This CDR3 is 13 amino acids long. CDR1 MNHEY and CDR2 SMNVEV come from the germline V gene (reference sequence). V was cut by 6 bases and J by 6 bases, with 13 bases left in between. CDR3 sequence: CASSHNPADTQYF. CDR3 bases: TGTGCCAGCAGCCATAACCCGGCGGATACGCAGTATTTT.

The rearrangement links TRBV9 to TRBJ2-3, with D possibly being TRBD2 (5 bases). Germline CDR1 is SGDLS and CDR2 is YYNGEE. The V end was cut by 0 bases, the J end by 2 bases, with 10 bases between. The length of the CDR3 is 15 residues. CDR3 DNA sequence: TGTGCCAGCAGCGTAGTGAGCGGCCACACAGATACGCAGTATTTT. Protein sequence: CASSVVSGHTDTQYF.

This clonotype occurred many times. The chain links TRBV6-5 to TRBJ2-7; no firm D call. CDR3 length: 16 residues. CDR1 and CDR2 from the germline V gene are MNHEY and SVGAGI. V lost 0 bases, J lost 0 bases, and 12 bases lay in between. The CDR3 sequence: CASSYSRRTSSYEQYF. The CDR3, as DNA: TGTGCCAGCAGTTACTCGAGGCGGACCAGCTCCTACGAGCAGTACTTC.

This clonotype has only a few counts. The chain couples TRBV20-1 to TRBJ2-3, with D perhaps given as TRBD1 or TRBD2 (5 bases each). Germline CDR1 reads DFQATT; CDR2 reads SNEGSKA (reference sequence). Trimming shortened V by 5 bases and J by 6 bases, and 21 bases separated the two germline ends. CDR3 size: 15 residues. CDR3 DNA sequence: TGCAGTGCTGACCCGATTGAGGGGAAATTGGATACGCAGTATTTT. It is translated as CSADPIEGKLDTQYF.

This clonotype has a single count. The chain carries TRBV9 and TRBJ2-4; D is perhaps TRBD1 or TRBD2 (5 bases each). CDR1 and CDR2 (germline): SGDLS, YYNGEE. The length of the CDR3 is 12 residues. Trimming pared 3 bases from V and 8 bases from J, leaving 9 bases between. CDR3 nucleotides: TGTGCCAGCAGCGGGGACGGTTACATTCAGTACTTC. It codes for CASSGDGYIQYF.

This clonotype was picked up one time. The gene calls are TRBV7-9 and TRBJ2-4, with D tentatively TRBD1 (5 bases). Trimming cost V 4 bases and J 14 bases, with 27 bases left between them. CDR3 length: 16 residues. Germline V gene lookup returns CDR1 SEHNR and CDR2 FQNEAQ (reference sequence). CDR3 coding DNA: TGTGCCAGCAGCTATATATCCTCGGACATTAATGTTGTCGAGTACTTC. The encoded protein is CASSYISSDINVVEYF.

This clonotype has only a few counts. The V call is TRBV20-1, the J call TRBJ1-2; possible D gene TRBD1, 5 bases. There are 15 residues in the CDR3. The V end lost 4 bases, the J end lost 0 bases, and 15 bases lay between the germline ends. CDR1 and CDR2 from the germline V gene are DFQATT and SNEGSKA (reference sequence). CDR3 protein: CSAIRFPGPNYGYTF. The CDR3 DNA reads as TGCAGTGCTATTCGCTTTCCGGGACCTAACTATGGCTACACCTTC.

This chain joins TRBV27 and TRBJ2-7; the D is unclear. The germline V gene encodes CDR1 MNHEY and CDR2 SMNVEV (reference sequence). Trimming took off 6 bases at V and 7 bases at J, with 16 bases between the two ends. The CDR3 extends over 13 amino acids. The CDR3 region has the DNA TGTGCCAGCAGCCCTTCCCCCCTTTGGGAGCAGTACTTC. It specifies CASSPSPLWEQYF.

The chain uses TRBV5-1 and TRBJ1-2; 9 nucleotides agree with TRBD1. This CDR3 is built from 14 residues. V was pared by 4 bases and J by 6 bases, with 7 bases of the junction left unmatched. The V gene's germline CDR1 is SGHRS and CDR2 YFSETQ. Written as DNA, the CDR3 is TGCGCCAGCAGCGAGGGACAGGGAGTAAATGGCTACACCTTC. It codes for CASSEGQGVNGYTF.

This chain uses TRBV25-1 with TRBJ2-3; the D is unclear. This CDR3 comprises 15 residues. CDR1 and CDR2 (germline): MGHDK, SYGVNS. The V and J ends lost 3 bases and 1 base respectively, with 11 bases between them. For the CDR3, the DNA is TGTGCCAGCAGTGAGAGATCCACTGGCACAGATACGCAGTATTTT. It yields the protein CASSERSTGTDTQYF.

The CDR3 DNA is TGTGCCAGCGGGTCGGGAGGCTACACCTTC. Its translation is CASGSGGYTF. This sequence joins TRBV28 and TRBJ1-2; D is unresolved. The CDR3 runs to 10 residues. Trimming removed 8 bases from V and 8 bases from J, with 9 bases in between. The germline CDR1 and CDR2 sequences are MDHEN and SYDVKM.

The chain recombines TRBV7-9 with TRBJ2-1, with no clear D. V was cut by 5 bases and J by 1 base, with 9 bases left in between. Germline CDR1 and CDR2: SEHNR and FQNEAQ (reference sequence). This CDR3 comprises 14 residues. This chain's CDR3 is CASSQQDSYNEQFF. CDR3 coding DNA: TGTGCCAGCAGCCAGCAGGATTCCTACAATGAGCAGTTCTTC. The entire variable domain, with the rest obtained from reference TRBV7-9 and TRBJ2-1, is as follows: DTGVSQNPRHKITKRGQNVTFRCDPISEHNRLYWYRQTLGQGPEFLTYFQNEAQLEKSRLLSDRFSAERPKGSFSTLEIQRTEQGDSAMYLCASSQQDSYNEQFFGPGTRLTVL.